This T cell receptor beta chain stems from a study of response to subunit inactivated influenza vaccine. Study-level points and caveats: Each seasonal influenza vaccination, the authors suggested, recruits few new T cells.

This clonotype was observed a handful of times. Its antigen is unidentified. Each CDR3 protein is one row after TCRdb ran MiXCR on the RT-PCR reads. The repertoire has approximately 700,000 distinct CDR3 sequences, approximately 13% of them found once; the top ten carry around 7%. Sequenced here: PBMCs from blood, sampled 14 to 15 days before vaccination. The clonotype was recovered from a man aged 45-65 years who received an inactivated influenza vaccine.

The CDR3 protein is CASSQLAGGHGETQYF. DNA of the CDR3: TGCGCCAGCAGCCAACTAGCGGGGGGCCATGGAGAGACCCAGTACTTC. This chain links TRBV4-1 with TRBJ2-5, with 11 bases matching TRBD2. Germline assignment: CDR1 MGHRA and CDR2 YSYEKL. The CDR3 contains 16 residues. Unmatched junction bases numbered 6, after V lost 2 bases and J lost 4 bases.